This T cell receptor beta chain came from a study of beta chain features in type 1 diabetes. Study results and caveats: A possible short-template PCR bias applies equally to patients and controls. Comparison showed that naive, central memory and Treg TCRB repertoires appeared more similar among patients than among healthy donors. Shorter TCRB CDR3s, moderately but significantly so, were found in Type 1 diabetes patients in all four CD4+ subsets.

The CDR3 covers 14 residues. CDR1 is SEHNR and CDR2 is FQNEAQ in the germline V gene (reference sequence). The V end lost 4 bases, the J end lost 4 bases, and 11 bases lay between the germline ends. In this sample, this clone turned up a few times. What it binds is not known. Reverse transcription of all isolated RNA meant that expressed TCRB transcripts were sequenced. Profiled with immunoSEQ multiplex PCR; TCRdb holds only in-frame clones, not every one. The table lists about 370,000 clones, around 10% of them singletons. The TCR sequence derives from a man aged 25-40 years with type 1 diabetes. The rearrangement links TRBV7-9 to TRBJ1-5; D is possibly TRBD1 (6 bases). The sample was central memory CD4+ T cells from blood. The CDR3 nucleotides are TGTGCCAGCAGCTCCTGGCAGGGGAATCAGCCCCAGCATTTT. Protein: CASSSWQGNQPQHF.